This T cell receptor (beta chain) was identified during a study of T cell clonotyping in hematopoietic cell transplantation. Study-wide results and caveats: Few recipient clonotypes overlapped donors; over 95% were de novo at given depth. Recipient TCR diversity dropped after transplant; expanded clonotypes rose from day 30 to 180.

Recipient blood drawn about 28 days pretransplant and days 30, 100, 180 after. Some clones are missing from TCRdb's copy, which holds only in-frame ones; the method was immunoSEQ multiplex PCR. The sample holds approximately 6,900 clones, around 89% seen once. The J segment lost 2 bases and the V segment lost 4 bases, leaving 4 bases of the junction unmatched. This CDR3 is 15 amino acids long. CDR1 and CDR2 (germline): SNHLY, FYNNEI. A remark on this clone: What it binds is unknown.

This receptor was taken from a female patient aged 50-59 years who had an allogeneic stem cell transplant from an unrelated donor, so the T cells may come from the graft donor. Some clones in this sample may be carry-over from other donors' samples. The rearrangement links TRBV2 to TRBJ2-1, with 8 bases that match TRBD2. Sample: PBMCs, taken 30 days after allogeneic stem cell transplant. CDR3 loop: CASSVREGPYNEQFF. The CDR3 DNA follows: TGTGCCAGCAGTGTCCGGGAGGGCCCCTACAATGAGCAGTTCTTC.